This is a list of T cell receptor beta chains from one sample in a study of blood T cell repertoires in COVID-19. Clones were sequenced by immunoSEQ multiplex PCR, and TCRdb holds only the in-frame ones, with some missing. The sample has 400,000 to 450,000 clones, 85% to 90% seen once. Material for sequencing was peripheral blood. The origin of the receptors is a man aged 18-30 years with COVID-19, enrolled during active disease. CDR3s include the opening cysteine and the closing phenylalanine or tryptophan. Fields, in order: clone size, CDR3 length, V gene, J gene, D gene, CDR3 DNA, CDR3 protein. D genes are given only for firm matches. Not every row has a clone size; where given, it reads once, few, many or a size class.

-	14	TRBV4-1	TRBJ2-7	-	TGCGCCAGCAGCCAAGATTCAGGGTCCTACGAGCAGTACTTC	CASSQDSGSYEQYF
-	15	TRBV18	TRBJ2-7	TRBD1	TGTGCCAGCTCACCTTCCGGGACAGGGCTCTACGAGCAGTACTTC	CASSPSGTGLYEQYF
-	18	TRBV25-1	TRBJ2-5	TRBD2	TGTGCCAGCAGTGAACCCCGGGGGGGCGGGGCGACCCAAGAGACCCAGTACTTC	CASSEPRGGGATQETQYF
once	14	TRBV11-3	TRBJ1-3	TRBD1	TGTGCCAGCAGCTGGACAGGGGCTGGAAACACCATATATTTT	CASSWTGAGNTIYF
-	11	TRBV28	TRBJ1-1	TRBD1	TGTGCCAGCAGTTCAGACAGGGCAGCTTTCTTT	CASSSDRAAFF
-	16	TRBV19	TRBJ2-3	TRBD2	TGTGCCAGTAGTCCCGATTGGACTAGCGGGGGGGCCTTATGGAATTTT	CASSPDWTSGGALWNF
-	16	TRBV5-1	TRBJ1-3	TRBD1	TGCGCCAGCAGCTCGGGACAGGGGCTAATAGGAAACACCATATATTTT	CASSSGQGLIGNTIYF
-	14	TRBV11-3	TRBJ2-5	-	TGTGCCAGCAGCTTAGGATCTAGCAGGGAGACCCAGTACTTC	CASSLGSSRETQYF
-	14	TRBV5-5	TRBJ1-1	-	TGTGCCAGCTCGCCCAGGGGTGGAAACACTGAAGCTTTCTTT	CASSPRGGNTEAFF
-	13	TRBV5-4	TRBJ1-1	-	TGTGCCAGCAGCTTGAGAGAGAACACTGAAGCTTTCTTT	CASSLRENTEAFF
-	14	TRBV30	TRBJ1-1	-	TGTGCCTGGAGTCCGGGACACCGGAACACTGAAGCTTTCTTT	CAWSPGHRNTEAFF
-	10	TRBV6-7	TRBJ1-1	-	TGTGCCAGCAGGAAAACTCGGGCTTTCTTT	CASRKTRAFF
-	13	TRBV12-3/TRBV12-4	TRBJ1-6	-	TGTGCCAGCAGTTTCAGGGCTGAGGCACCCCTCCACTTT	CASSFRAEAPLHF
once	16	TRBV5-1	TRBJ2-5	TRBD2	TGCGCCAGCAGCTTGGGACTAGCGGGGGGAGGTGAGACCCAGTACTTC	CASSLGLAGGGETQYF
-	18	TRBV7-6	TRBJ2-3	TRBD2	TGTGCCAGCAGCTCGGGACTAGCGGGAGGCAAAGACACAGATACGCAGTATTTT	CASSSGLAGGKDTDTQYF
-	18	TRBV7-9	TRBJ2-3	TRBD2	TGTGCCAGCAGCTTAGGTAGTTACAGCGGGGGCGATACAGATACGCAGTATTTT	CASSLGSYSGGDTDTQYF
-	19	TRBV27	TRBJ2-2	-	TGTGCCAGCAGTAAGCGTATTGATAGTCTTCGGGTAGCGACCGGGGAGCTGTTTTTT	CASSKRIDSLRVATGELFF
-	12	TRBV29-1	TRBJ1-1	-	TGCAGCGTCGTTCAGGGTTTCACTGAAGCTTTCTTT	CSVVQGFTEAFF
-	13	TRBV5-5	TRBJ2-7	-	TGTGCCAGCAGCCATACAGGGCTCGACGAGCAGTACTTC	CASSHTGLDEQYF
-	11	TRBV20-1	TRBJ2-7	-	TGCAGTGCTAGAGACACCTACGAGCAGTACTTC	CSARDTYEQYF
-	14	TRBV6-5	TRBJ2-3	TRBD2	TGTGCCAGCAGTTGGGATAGCGGGGTAGATACGCAGTATTTT	CASSWDSGVDTQYF
-	12	TRBV7-9	TRBJ2-2	-	TGTGCCAGTCGCGATTACACCGGGGAGCTGTTTTTT	CASRDYTGELFF
-	15	TRBV19	TRBJ2-7	-	TGTGCCAGTAGTATGGTGAGCGGAAGCCTCTACGAGCAGTACTTC	CASSMVSGSLYEQYF
few	16	TRBV5-1	TRBJ2-1	-	TGCGCCAGCAGCCGGGCCTCGGGAGTAAAGGACAATGAGCAGTTCTTC	CASSRASGVKDNEQFF
-	13	TRBV2	TRBJ2-5	-	TGTGCCAGCAGATCGGGGATCCTAGAGACCCAGTACTTC	CASRSGILETQYF
-	15	TRBV3-1/TRBV3-2	TRBJ2-7	TRBD2	TGTGCCAGCAGCCCCGGGACTAGCGGCCCCTACGAGCAGTACTTC	CASSPGTSGPYEQYF
-	16	TRBV13	TRBJ1-1	TRBD1	TGTGCCAGCAGTTTTGAACAGGGGGCAATGAACACTGAAGCTTTCTTT	CASSFEQGAMNTEAFF
-	16	TRBV10-3	TRBJ2-3	TRBD1	TGTGCCATCAGAAGACCAACAGGGGGCAAAGGGAATACGCAGTATTTT	CAIRRPTGGKGNTQYF
-	13	TRBV19	TRBJ2-7	-	TGTGCCAGTAGAGGTAGGCAGACTTACGAGCAGTACTTC	CASRGRQTYEQYF
-	18	TRBV3-1/TRBV3-2	TRBJ2-5	TRBD2	TGTGCCAGCAGCCAAGAACAGATCGCGGGGGAGAACCAAGAGACCCAGTACTTC	CASSQEQIAGENQETQYF
-	12	TRBV18	TRBJ2-5	-	TGTGCCAGCTCACTCCGTCAAGAGACCCAGTACTTC	CASSLRQETQYF
-	15	TRBV11-3	TRBJ1-2	-	TGTGCCAGCAGCTTAGATCCAGGGTTTCGTACTGGCTACACCTTC	CASSLDPGFRTGYTF
-	16	TRBV5-1	TRBJ2-3	TRBD2	TGCGCCAGCAGCAGGGGACTAGCGGGAGGAAGGGATACGCAGTATTTT	CASSRGLAGGRDTQYF
-	17	TRBV7-8	TRBJ2-1	-	TGTGCCAGCAGCTTAACTGGTTTGGGGGGTTGGGATAATGAGCAGTTCTTC	CASSLTGLGGWDNEQFF
-	12	TRBV5-8	TRBJ2-1	-	TGTGCCAGCAGCTTTGGGGGAGGTGAGCAGTTCTTC	CASSFGGGEQFF
-	13	TRBV6-5	TRBJ2-7	TRBD1	TGTGCCAGCAGGGGACAGGTTTCTATCGAGCAGTACTTC	CASRGQVSIEQYF
-	16	TRBV19	TRBJ2-7	-	TGTGCCAGTAGTATAGATCTAGCCTCTTTGGGTTCCGAGCAGTACTTC	CASSIDLASLGSEQYF
-	15	TRBV7-3	TRBJ2-2	-	TGTGCCAGCAGCTTAAAGACTACTAACACCGGGGAGCTGTTTTTT	CASSLKTTNTGELFF
-	13	TRBV7-9	TRBJ2-7	TRBD1	TGTGCCAGCGGTAACAGGGGGGACTACGAGCAGTACTTC	CASGNRGDYEQYF
-	14	TRBV13	TRBJ2-7	-	TGTGCCAGCAGCTTAGATGCGGGGGCTTACGAGCAGTACTTC	CASSLDAGAYEQYF
few	19	TRBV21-1	TRBJ2-7	-	TGTGCCAGCAGCAAAGGTCCAACAGAAAGAAGCGGGAGGGCTTACGAGCAGTACTTC	CASSKGPTERSGRAYEQYF
-	15	TRBV11-2	TRBJ2-4	-	TGTGCCAGCAGCTTTGTAGGGACAAACAAAAACATTCAGTACTTC	CASSFVGTNKNIQYF
once	14	TRBV5-5	TRBJ1-1	-	TGTGCCAGCAGCTTGGTTATTGCGATCACTGAAGCTTTCTTT	CASSLVIAITEAFF
-	15	TRBV3-1/TRBV3-2	TRBJ1-5	TRBD1	TGTGCCAGCAGCCGGGACAGGCGTCCTAATCAGCCCCAGCATTTT	CASSRDRRPNQPQHF
once	14	TRBV19	TRBJ2-4	-	TGTGCCAGTAGTATCGGAGAGACCAAAAACATTCAGTACTTC	CASSIGETKNIQYF
once	13	TRBV6-5	TRBJ1-2	-	TGTGCCAGCAGTTACTCGGAGGGATATGGCTACACCTTC	CASSYSEGYGYTF
-	15	TRBV19	TRBJ2-1	TRBD2	TGTGCCAGTAGTCGGACTAGCGGGAACTACAATGAGCAGTTCTTC	CASSRTSGNYNEQFF
-	13	TRBV11-3	TRBJ2-1	-	TGTGCCAGCAGCCGAAGACTGGAAAATGAGCAGTTCTTC	CASSRRLENEQFF
-	16	TRBV27	TRBJ2-3	TRBD2	TGTGCCAGCAGTTTATCAGCGGGGGCCTCCACAGATACGCAGTATTTT	CASSLSAGASTDTQYF
-	12	TRBV28	TRBJ1-2	-	TGTGCCAGCAGTTCTAGACTGTATGGCTACACCTTC	CASSSRLYGYTF
-	17	TRBV11-3	TRBJ1-4	TRBD1	TGTGCCAGCAGCCTCCGGAGACAGGGTTCAACTAATGAAAAACTGTTTTTT	CASSLRRQGSTNEKLFF
once	15	TRBV7-8	TRBJ2-5	-	TGTGCCAGCAGTTCTGGAGGAGGGAATCAAGAGACCCAGTACTTC	CASSSGGGNQETQYF
-	15	TRBV20-1	TRBJ2-7	TRBD2	TGCAGTGCTAGTACTAGCGGGGGCACCTCCTACGAGCAGTACTTC	CSASTSGGTSYEQYF
once	14	TRBV6-5	TRBJ2-1	-	TGTGCCAGCGAGACTCCCAGCTCCTACAATGAGCAGTTCTTC	CASETPSSYNEQFF
-	13	TRBV11-2	TRBJ1-1	TRBD1	TGTGCCAGCAGAGTACAGGGGTACACTGAAGCTTTCTTT	CASRVQGYTEAFF